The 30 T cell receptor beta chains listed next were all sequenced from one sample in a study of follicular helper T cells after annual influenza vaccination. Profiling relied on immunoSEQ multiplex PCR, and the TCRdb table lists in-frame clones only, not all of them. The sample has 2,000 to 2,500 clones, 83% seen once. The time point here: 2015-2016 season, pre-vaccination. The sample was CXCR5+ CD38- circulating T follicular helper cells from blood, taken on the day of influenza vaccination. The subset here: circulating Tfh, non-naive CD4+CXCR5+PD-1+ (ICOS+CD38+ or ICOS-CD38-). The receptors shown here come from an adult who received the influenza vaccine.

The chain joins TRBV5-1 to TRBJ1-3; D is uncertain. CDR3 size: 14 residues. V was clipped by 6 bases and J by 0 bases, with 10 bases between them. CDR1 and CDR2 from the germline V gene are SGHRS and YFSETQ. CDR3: CASKDGYSGNTIYF. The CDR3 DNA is TGCGCCAGCAAGGACGGCTACTCTGGAAACACCATATATTTT. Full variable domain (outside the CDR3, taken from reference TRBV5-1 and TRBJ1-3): KAGVTQTPRYLIKTRGQQVTLSCSPISGHRSVSWYQQTPGQGLQFLFEYFSETQRNKGNFPGRFSGRQFSNSRSEMNVSTLELGDSALYLCASKDGYSGNTIYFGEGSWLTVV.

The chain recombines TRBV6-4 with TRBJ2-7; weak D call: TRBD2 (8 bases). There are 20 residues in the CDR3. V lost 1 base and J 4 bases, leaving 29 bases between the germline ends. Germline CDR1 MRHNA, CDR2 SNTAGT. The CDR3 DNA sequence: TGTGCCAGCAGTGACTTCTCTGGGACAGCCCGCACTAGCGGAGGATACGAGCAGTACTTC. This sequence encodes CASSDFSGTARTSGGYEQYF.

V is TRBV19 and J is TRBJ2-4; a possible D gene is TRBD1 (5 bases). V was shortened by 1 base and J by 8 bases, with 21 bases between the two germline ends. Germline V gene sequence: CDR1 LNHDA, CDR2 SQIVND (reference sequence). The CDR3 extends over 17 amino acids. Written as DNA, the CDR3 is TGTGCCAGTAGTATAGGGGGTTTCGGACAAAGATTGGACATTCAGTACTTC. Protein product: CASSIGGFGQRLDIQYF.

This CDR3 reads CASSSTGVAYEQYF. For the CDR3, the DNA is TGCGCCAGCAGCTCTACAGGGGTGGCCTACGAGCAGTACTTC. The chain couples TRBV5-1 to TRBJ2-7; TRBD1 matches at 7 bases. Trimming took 3 bases from V and 2 from J; bases not matched to a gene: 5. Looked up from germline, CDR1 is SGHRS and CDR2 is YFSETQ. CDR3 length: 14 residues.

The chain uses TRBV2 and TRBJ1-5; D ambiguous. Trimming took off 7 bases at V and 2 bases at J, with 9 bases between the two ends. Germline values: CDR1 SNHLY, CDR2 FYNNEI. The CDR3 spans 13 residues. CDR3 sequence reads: CASNREGNQPQHF. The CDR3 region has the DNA TGTGCCAGCAATAGGGAGGGCAATCAGCCCCAGCATTTT.

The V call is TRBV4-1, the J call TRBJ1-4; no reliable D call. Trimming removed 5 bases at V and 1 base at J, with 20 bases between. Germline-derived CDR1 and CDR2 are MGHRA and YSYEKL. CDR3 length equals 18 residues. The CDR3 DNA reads TGCGCCAGCAGCTATAGTCAGGCTCAAAAGGGAACTAATGAAAAACTGTTTTTT. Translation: CASSYSQAQKGTNEKLFF.

This CDR3 is CASRPGQGSYEQYF. The CDR3 nucleotides read TGTGCCAGCAGACCGGGACAGGGATCCTACGAGCAGTACTTC. The chain carries TRBV6-1 and TRBJ2-7; the match to TRBD1 covers 9 bases. Trimming cost V 6 bases and J 1 base; bases outside gene matches: 4. Per germline, CDR1 MNHNS and CDR2 SASEGT. The CDR3 spans 14 residues.

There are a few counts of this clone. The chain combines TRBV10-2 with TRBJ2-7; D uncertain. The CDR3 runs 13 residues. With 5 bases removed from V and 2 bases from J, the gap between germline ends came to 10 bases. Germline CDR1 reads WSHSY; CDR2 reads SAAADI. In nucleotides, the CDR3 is TGCGCCAGCAGTTCCGCTGGACCCTACGAGCAGTACTTC. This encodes CASSSAGPYEQYF.

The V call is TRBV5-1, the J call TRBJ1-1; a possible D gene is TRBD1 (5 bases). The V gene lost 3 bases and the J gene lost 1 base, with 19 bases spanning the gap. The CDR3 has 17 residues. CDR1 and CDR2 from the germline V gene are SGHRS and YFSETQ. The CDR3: CASSSPPGVAANTEAFF. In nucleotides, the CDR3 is TGCGCCAGCAGCTCCCCCCCGGGGGTAGCAGCGAACACTGAAGCTTTCTTT. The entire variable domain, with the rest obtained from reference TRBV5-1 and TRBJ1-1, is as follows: KAGVTQTPRYLIKTRGQQVTLSCSPISGHRSVSWYQQTPGQGLQFLFEYFSETQRNKGNFPGRFSGRQFSNSRSEMNVSTLELGDSALYLCASSSPPGVAANTEAFFGQGTRLTVV.

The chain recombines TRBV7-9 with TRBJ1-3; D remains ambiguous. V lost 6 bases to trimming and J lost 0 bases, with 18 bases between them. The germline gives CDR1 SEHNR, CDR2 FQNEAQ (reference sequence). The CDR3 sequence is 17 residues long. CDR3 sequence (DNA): TGTGCCAGCAGTTACCACAGTGGGCCTCTCTCTGGAAACACCATATATTTT. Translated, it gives CASSYHSGPLSGNTIYF.

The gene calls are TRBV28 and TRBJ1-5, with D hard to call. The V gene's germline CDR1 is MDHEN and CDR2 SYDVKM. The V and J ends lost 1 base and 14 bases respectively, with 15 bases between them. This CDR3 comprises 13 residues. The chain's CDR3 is CASSLFPPRIKHF. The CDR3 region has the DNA TGTGCCAGCAGTTTATTTCCCCCTCGGATTAAGCATTTT.

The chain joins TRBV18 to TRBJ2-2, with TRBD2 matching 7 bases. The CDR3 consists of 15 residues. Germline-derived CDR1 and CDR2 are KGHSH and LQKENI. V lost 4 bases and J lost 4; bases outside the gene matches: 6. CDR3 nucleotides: TGTGCCAGCTCACTCGGGGGACTACTCACCGGGGAGCTGTTTTTT. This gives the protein CASSLGGLLTGELFF.

CDR3 sequence: CASSKGLAAYNEQFF. CDR3 DNA: TGTGCCAGCAGCAAGGGACTAGCGGCCTACAATGAGCAGTTCTTC. The chain carries TRBV7-9 and TRBJ2-1, with 11 positions matching TRBD2. The CDR3 contains 15 residues. Trimming at V came to 5 bases and at J to 2 bases, leaving 2 bases not matched to a gene. Germline V lookup: CDR1 SEHNR, CDR2 FQNEAQ (reference sequence).

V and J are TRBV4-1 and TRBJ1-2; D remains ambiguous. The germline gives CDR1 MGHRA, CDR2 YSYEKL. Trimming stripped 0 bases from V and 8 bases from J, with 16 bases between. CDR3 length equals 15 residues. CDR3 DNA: TGCGCCAGCAGCCAAGATAGGGCCCGGCGGGGAGGCTACACCTTC. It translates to CASSQDRARRGGYTF.

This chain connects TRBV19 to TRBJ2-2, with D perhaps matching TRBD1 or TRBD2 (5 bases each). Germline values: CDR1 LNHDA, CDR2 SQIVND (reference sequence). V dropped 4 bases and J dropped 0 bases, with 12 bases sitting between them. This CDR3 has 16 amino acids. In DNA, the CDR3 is TGTGCCAGTAGTACGGGACCTAAAGCGAACACCGGGGAGCTGTTTTTT. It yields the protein CASSTGPKANTGELFF. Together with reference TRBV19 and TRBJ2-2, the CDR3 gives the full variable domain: DGGITQSPKYLFRKEGQNVTLSCEQNLNHDAMYWYRQDPGQGLRLIYYSQIVNDFQKGDIAEGYSVSREKKESFPLTVTSAQKNPTAFYLCASSTGPKANTGELFFGEGSRLTVL.

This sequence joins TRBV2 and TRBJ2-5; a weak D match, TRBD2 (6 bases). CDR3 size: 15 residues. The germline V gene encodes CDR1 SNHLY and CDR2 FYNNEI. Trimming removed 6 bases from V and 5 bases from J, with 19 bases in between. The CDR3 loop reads CASSPPGLRWETQYF. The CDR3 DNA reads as TGTGCCAGCAGCCCCCCGGGACTCAGGTGGGAGACCCAGTACTTC.

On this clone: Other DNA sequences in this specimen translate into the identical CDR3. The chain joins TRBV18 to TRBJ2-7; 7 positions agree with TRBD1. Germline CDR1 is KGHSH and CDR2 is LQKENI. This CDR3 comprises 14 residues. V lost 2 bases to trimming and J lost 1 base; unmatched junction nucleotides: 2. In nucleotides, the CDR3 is TGTGCCAGCTCACCAGACAGGGAGTCCTACGAGCAGTACTTC. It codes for CASSPDRESYEQYF.

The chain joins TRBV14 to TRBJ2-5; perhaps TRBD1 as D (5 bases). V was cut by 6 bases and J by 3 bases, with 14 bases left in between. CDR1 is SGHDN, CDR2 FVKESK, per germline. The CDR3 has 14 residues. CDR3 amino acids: CASSPMTAEETQYF. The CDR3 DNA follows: TGTGCCAGCAGTCCTATGACAGCCGAAGAGACCCAGTACTTC. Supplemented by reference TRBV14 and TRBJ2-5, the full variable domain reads EAGVTQFPSHSVIEKGQTVTLRCDPISGHDNLYWYRRVMGKEIKFLLHFVKESKQDESGMPNNRFLAERTGGTYSTLKVQPAELEDSGVYFCASSPMTAEETQYFGPGTRLLVL.

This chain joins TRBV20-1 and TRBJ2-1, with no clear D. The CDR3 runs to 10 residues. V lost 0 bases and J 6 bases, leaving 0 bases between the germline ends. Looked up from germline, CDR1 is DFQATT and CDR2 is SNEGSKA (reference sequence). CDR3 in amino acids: CSARDNEQFF. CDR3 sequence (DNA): TGCAGTGCTAGAGACAATGAGCAGTTCTTC.

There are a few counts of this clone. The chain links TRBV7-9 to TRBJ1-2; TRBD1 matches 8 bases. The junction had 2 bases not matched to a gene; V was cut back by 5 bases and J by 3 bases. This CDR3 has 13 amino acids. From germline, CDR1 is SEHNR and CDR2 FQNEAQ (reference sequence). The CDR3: CASSVDRDYGYTF. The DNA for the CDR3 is TGTGCCAGCAGCGTGGACAGGGACTATGGCTACACCTTC. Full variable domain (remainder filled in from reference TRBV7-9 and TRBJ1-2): DTGVSQNPRHKITKRGQNVTFRCDPISEHNRLYWYRQTLGQGPEFLTYFQNEAQLEKSRLLSDRFSAERPKGSFSTLEIQRTEQGDSAMYLCASSVDRDYGYTFGSGTRLTVV.

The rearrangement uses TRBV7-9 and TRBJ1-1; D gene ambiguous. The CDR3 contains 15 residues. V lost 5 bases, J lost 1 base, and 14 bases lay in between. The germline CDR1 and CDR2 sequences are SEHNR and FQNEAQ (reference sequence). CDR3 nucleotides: TGTGCCAGCAGCCCGGTAGGGCATGGGAACACTGAAGCTTTCTTT. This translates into CASSPVGHGNTEAFF.

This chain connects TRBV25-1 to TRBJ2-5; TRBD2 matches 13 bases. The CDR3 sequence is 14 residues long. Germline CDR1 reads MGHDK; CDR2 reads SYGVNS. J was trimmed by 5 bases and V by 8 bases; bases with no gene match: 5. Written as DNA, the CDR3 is TGTGCCAGCCGGACTAGCGGGAGATCTGAGACCCAGTACTTC. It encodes CASRTSGRSETQYF. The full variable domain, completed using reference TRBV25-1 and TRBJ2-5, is EADIYQTPRYLVIGTGKKITLECSQTMGHDKMYWYQQDPGMELHLIHYSYGVNSTEKGDLSSESTVSRIRTEHFPLTLESARPSHTSQYLCASRTSGRSETQYFGPGTRLLVL.

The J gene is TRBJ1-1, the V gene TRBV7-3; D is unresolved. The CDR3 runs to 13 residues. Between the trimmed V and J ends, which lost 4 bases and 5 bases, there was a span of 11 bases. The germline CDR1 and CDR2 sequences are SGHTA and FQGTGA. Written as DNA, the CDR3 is TGTGCCAGCAGCTACATGCAGCGGACTGAAGCTTTCTTT. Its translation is CASSYMQRTEAFF.

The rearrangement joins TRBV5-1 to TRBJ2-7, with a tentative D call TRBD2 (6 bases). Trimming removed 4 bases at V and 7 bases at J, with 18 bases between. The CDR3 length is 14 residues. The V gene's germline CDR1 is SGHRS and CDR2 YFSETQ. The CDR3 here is CASSLQPEGREQYF. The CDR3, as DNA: TGCGCCAGCAGCCTCCAACCCGAAGGGAGGGAGCAGTACTTC.

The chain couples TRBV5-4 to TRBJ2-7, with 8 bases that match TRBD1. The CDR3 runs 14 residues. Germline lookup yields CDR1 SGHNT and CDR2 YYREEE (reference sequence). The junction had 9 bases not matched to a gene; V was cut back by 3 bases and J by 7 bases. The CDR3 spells CASSYRTGFKEQYF. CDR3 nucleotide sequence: TGTGCCAGCAGCTACCGGACAGGGTTCAAAGAGCAGTACTTC.

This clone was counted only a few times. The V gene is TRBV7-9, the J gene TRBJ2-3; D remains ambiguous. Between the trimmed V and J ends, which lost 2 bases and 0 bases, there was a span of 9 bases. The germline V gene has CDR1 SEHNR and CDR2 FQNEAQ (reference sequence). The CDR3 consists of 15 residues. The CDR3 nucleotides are TGTGCCAGCAGCTTAAGTACGTCTAGCACAGATACGCAGTATTTT. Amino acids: CASSLSTSSTDTQYF.

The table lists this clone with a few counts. CDR3 sequence: CASSTTHEQYF. CDR3 bases: TGTGCCAGCTCTACCACCCACGAGCAGTACTTC. The chain carries TRBV18 and TRBJ2-7, with D unresolved. The germline V gene encodes CDR1 KGHSH and CDR2 LQKENI. V was cut by 6 bases and J by 5 bases, with 8 bases left in between. This CDR3 contains 11 residues.

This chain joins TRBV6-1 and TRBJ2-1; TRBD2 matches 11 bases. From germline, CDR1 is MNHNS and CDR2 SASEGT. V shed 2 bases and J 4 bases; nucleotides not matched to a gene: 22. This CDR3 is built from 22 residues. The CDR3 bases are TGTGCCAGCAGTGAACCGACGATTGGAGTAGCGGGGGGGATGGGGTTTTACAATGAGCAGTTCTTC. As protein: CASSEPTIGVAGGMGFYNEQFF.

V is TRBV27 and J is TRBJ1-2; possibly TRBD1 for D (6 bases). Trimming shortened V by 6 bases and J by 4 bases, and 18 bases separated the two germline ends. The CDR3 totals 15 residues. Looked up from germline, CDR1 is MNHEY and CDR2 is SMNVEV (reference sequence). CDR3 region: CASRAKGQGPYGYTF. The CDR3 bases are TGTGCCAGCAGGGCTAAGGGTCAGGGGCCCTATGGCTACACCTTC.

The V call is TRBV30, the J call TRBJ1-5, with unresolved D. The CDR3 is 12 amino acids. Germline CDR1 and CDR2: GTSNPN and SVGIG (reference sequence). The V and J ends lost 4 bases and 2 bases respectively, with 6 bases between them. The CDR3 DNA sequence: TGTGCCTGGAACGTGGGCAATCAGCCCCAGCATTTT. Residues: CAWNVGNQPQHF.